The 10 T cell receptor beta chains listed next were all sequenced from one sample in a study of technical replicates of blood from a few donors. The protocol was immunoSEQ multiplex PCR, while the TCRdb copy is restricted to in-frame clones and leaves out a portion. This sample carries over 70,000 clones, around 90% of them seen once, and the ten largest clones take 0.4% to 0.5%. The specimen was T cells isolated from PBMCs. The source of these receptors is a human donor in good health.

The chain carries TRBV2 and TRBJ1-4; 7 nucleotides align to TRBD1. The CDR3 runs 12 residues. Germline V gives CDR1 SNHLY, CDR2 FYNNEI. V lost 11 bases and J lost 5; bases outside the gene matches: 5. CDR3 loop: CAGRQGNEKLFF. The CDR3 DNA reads as TGTGCCGGTAGACAGGGCAATGAAAAACTGTTTTTT.

The V call is TRBV9, the J call TRBJ1-2, with a weak D call TRBD1 (6 bases). The V end lost 2 bases, the J end lost 0 bases, and 14 bases lay between the germline ends. The CDR3 length is 16 residues. Per the germline V gene, CDR1 is SGDLS and CDR2 is YYNGEE. The CDR3 spells CASSVRGQEPNYGYTF. CDR3 nucleotide sequence: TGTGCCAGCAGCGTGAGGGGACAAGAGCCTAACTATGGCTACACCTTC. Using reference TRBV9 and TRBJ1-2 for the parts outside the CDR3, the full variable domain is DSGVTQTPKHLITATGQRVTLRCSPRSGDLSVYWYQQSLDQGLQFLIQYYNGEERAKGNILERFSAQQFPDLHSELNLSSLELGDSALYFCASSVRGQEPNYGYTFGSGTRLTVV.

The V and J genes are TRBV25-1 and TRBJ2-7; a possible D gene is TRBD1 (7 bases). V was shortened by 4 bases and J by 4 bases, with 11 bases between the two germline ends. Germline-derived CDR1 and CDR2 are MGHDK and SYGVNS. This CDR3 is 13 amino acids long. The CDR3 here is CASSVQGRYEQYF. The CDR3 bases are TGTGCCAGCAGTGTACAGGGGAGGTACGAGCAGTACTTC.

The CDR3 sequence: CASSKALAGGSNEQFF. DNA for the CDR3: TGTGCCAGCAGCAAAGCCCTAGCGGGAGGATCCAATGAGCAGTTCTTC. This chain links TRBV21-1 with TRBJ2-1; the table's TRBD2 call for D was not verified on the DNA. TRBV21-1 is marked as a pseudogene. The CDR3 is made up of 16 amino acids.

V usage is TRBV29-1 and J usage is TRBJ2-7, with 7 bases that match TRBD1. The V and J ends lost 8 bases and 7 bases, in that order; junction bases with no gene match: 8. In germline, CDR1 is SQVTM, CDR2 ANQGSEA. This CDR3 has 11 residues. CDR3 DNA sequence: TGCAGCTCCTTAGACAGGGTGGAGCAGTACTTC. The encoded protein is CSSLDRVEQYF.

The rearrangement joins TRBV19 to TRBJ2-5; 11 bases align to TRBD2. The length of the CDR3 is 18 residues. The germline gives CDR1 LNHDA, CDR2 SQIVND (reference sequence). V lost 1 base, J lost 2 bases, and 9 bases stayed unmatched. CDR3 region: CASSIVEPSGRTQETQYF. The DNA for the CDR3 is TGTGCCAGTAGTATAGTGGAGCCTAGCGGGAGGACGCAAGAGACCCAGTACTTC.

This clone appeared once. The chain recombines TRBV19 with TRBJ2-6, with D unresolved. Trimming shortened V by 1 base and J by 4 bases, and 5 bases separated the two germline ends. The germline gives CDR1 LNHDA, CDR2 SQIVND (reference sequence). This CDR3 is built from 14 residues. The CDR3 coding sequence is TGTGCCAGTAGTATAGGGGCCGGGGCCAACGTCCTGACTTTC. Residues: CASSIGAGANVLTF.

V usage is TRBV10-3 and J usage is TRBJ2-7, with 11 bases identical to TRBD1. CDR1 ENHRY and CDR2 SYGVKD come from the germline V gene. J gave up 3 bases and V 0 bases, and 4 bases lay outside the gene matches. The CDR3 contains 16 residues. This chain's CDR3 is CAISESRDRGFYEQYF. As DNA, the CDR3 is TGTGCCATCAGTGAGTCGAGGGACAGGGGGTTCTACGAGCAGTACTTC.

The V and J genes are TRBV6-4 and TRBJ2-1; TRBD2 matches at 10 bases. Trimming at V came to 0 bases and at J to 13 bases, leaving 9 bases not matched to a gene. The CDR3 runs to 15 residues. The germline gives CDR1 MRHNA, CDR2 SNTAGT. The CDR3 bases are TGTGCCAGCAGTGACTCGCCGCTTAGCGGGAGGTCTCAGTTCTTC. Amino acid sequence: CASSDSPLSGRSQFF.

The rearrangement joins TRBV18 to TRBJ1-3; possible D gene TRBD1, 6 bases. The V gene lost 6 bases and the J gene lost 0 bases, with 9 bases spanning the gap. The CDR3 is 14 amino acids. Germline V gene lookup returns CDR1 KGHSH and CDR2 LQKENI. The CDR3 region is CASSQGISGNTIYF. The CDR3 coding sequence is TGTGCCAGCTCCCAGGGGATCTCTGGAAACACCATATATTTT.